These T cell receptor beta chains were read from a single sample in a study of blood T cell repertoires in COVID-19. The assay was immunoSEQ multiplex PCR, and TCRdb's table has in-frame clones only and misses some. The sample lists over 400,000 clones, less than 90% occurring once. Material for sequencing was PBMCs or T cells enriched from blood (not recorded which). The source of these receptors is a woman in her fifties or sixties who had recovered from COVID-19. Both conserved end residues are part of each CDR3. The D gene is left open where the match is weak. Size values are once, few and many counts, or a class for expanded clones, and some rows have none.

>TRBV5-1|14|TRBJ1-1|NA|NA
CASSSTTVNTEAFF
TGCGCCAGCAGCTCGACGACTGTGAACACTGAAGCTTTCTTT
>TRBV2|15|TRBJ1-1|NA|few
CASSEAGFVAPEAFF
TGTGCCAGCAGTGAAGCGGGCTTTGTGGCACCTGAAGCTTTCTTT
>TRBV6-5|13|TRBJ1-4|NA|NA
CASSLTIGEKLFF
TGTGCCAGCTCCTTAACTATTGGTGAAAAACTGTTTTTT
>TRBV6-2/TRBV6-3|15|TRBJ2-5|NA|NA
CASSPRGGGPETQYF
TGTGCCAGCAGTCCCCGTGGGGGGGGGCCCGAGACCCAGTACTTC
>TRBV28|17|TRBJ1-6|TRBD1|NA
CASSSSLGGGNNSPLHF
TGTGCCAGCAGTTCATCCCTAGGGGGCGGAAATAATTCACCCCTCCACTTT
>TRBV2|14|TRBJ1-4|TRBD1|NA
CASSQTGAVEKLFF
TGTGCCAGCAGTCAGACAGGGGCAGTGGAAAAACTGTTTTTT
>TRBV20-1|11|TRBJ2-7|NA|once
CSARGQYEQYF
TGCAGTGCTAGAGGTCAATACGAGCAGTACTTC
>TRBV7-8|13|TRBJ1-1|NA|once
CASSPGREGKAFF
TGTGCCAGCAGCCCAGGACGGGAAGGGAAAGCTTTCTTT
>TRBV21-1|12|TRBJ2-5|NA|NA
CASSGAQETQYF
TGTGCCAGCAGCGGGGCCCAAGAGACCCAGTACTTC
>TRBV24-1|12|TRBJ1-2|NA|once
CATSDYRYGYTF
TGTGCCACCAGTGATTACAGATATGGCTACACCTTC
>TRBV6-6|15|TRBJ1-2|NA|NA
CASSYQTGPNYGYTF
TGTGCCAGCAGTTACCAGACAGGTCCTAACTATGGCTACACCTTC
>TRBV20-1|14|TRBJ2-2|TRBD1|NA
CSASTGDRTGELFF
TGCAGTGCTAGTACAGGGGATCGGACCGGGGAGCTGTTTTTT
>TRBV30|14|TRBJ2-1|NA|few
CAWRTTGAGGEQFF
TGTGCCTGGAGGACTACAGGGGCGGGAGGTGAGCAGTTCTTC
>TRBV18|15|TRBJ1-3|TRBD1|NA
CASSPDRAAGNTIYF
TGTGCCAGCTCACCCGACAGGGCGGCCGGAAACACCATATATTTT
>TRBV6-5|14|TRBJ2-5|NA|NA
CASSPGGIQETQYF
TGTGCCAGCAGCCCAGGGGGGATCCAAGAGACCCAGTACTTC
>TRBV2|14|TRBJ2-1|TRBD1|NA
CASVGQGAYNEQFF
TGTGCCAGCGTAGGACAGGGGGCCTACAATGAGCAGTTCTTC
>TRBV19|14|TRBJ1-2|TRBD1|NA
CASSGWQGDYGYTF
TGTGCCAGTAGTGGTTGGCAGGGGGACTATGGCTACACCTTC